The clone carrying this T cell receptor beta chain turned up a few times. Its specificity is unknown. The germline gives CDR1 MDHEN, CDR2 SYDVKM. The length of the CDR3 is 14 residues. V was cut by 3 bases and J by 7 bases, with 16 bases left in between. The sample originates from a study of early T cells in non-severe SARS-CoV-2 infection. About the study: Bulk RNA taken from unsorted whole blood was sequenced, leaving chains unpaired.

Attachment of unique molecular identifiers to individual cDNA molecules was performed. A single record per CDR3 protein comes from TCRdb applying MiXCR to the 5' RACE reads. Among about 100,000 distinct CDR3 sequences listed, approximately 13% were seen once. General study points: Comparison of clonotypes with VDJdb favored anti-spike CD8 responses while missing private and CD4 specificities.

The chain combines TRBV28 with TRBJ2-7, with D perhaps TRBD1 (6 bases). The TCR originated in an adult who was a healthcare worker with PCR-confirmed SARS-CoV-2 infection or an uninfected control (not recorded which). Sample: whole blood. Here the CDR3 DNA reads TGTGCCAGCAGTTTCGTGGACAGTCTTCGGGAGCAGTACTTC. Protein: CASSFVDSLREQYF.